Listed here are 3 T cell receptor beta chains from one sample, sequenced in a study of T cells in Graves' hyperthyroidism and ophthalmopathy (dated by TCRdb to the late 2010s). Receptors were amplified or captured by multiplex PCR. These reads were obtained on an Illumina HiSeq 2000. TCR beta CDR3 regions were amplified from RNA transcripts. A first-round RT-PCR of the TCR CDR3 used the HTBI primer set with the Qiagen OneStep RT-PCR kit. Clones were called with MiXCR by TCRdb after fastp trimmed the public reads at Q25, and only in-frame beta chains were retained. One record per CDR3 amino acid sequence lists the most common genes and DNA. The sample records 610,000 or so distinct CDR3 sequences, roughly 46% of which are singletons. The ten top clones hold about 8% of the sample. The sequencing sample was made of peripheral blood or thyroid tissue (not recorded which). The receptors here all came from a woman between 18 and 30 years old with Graves' hyperthyroidism.

This clonotype was counted at least ten times. This chain joins TRBV7-9 and TRBJ1-2, with D maybe TRBD1 (6 bases). Germline CDR1 and CDR2: SEHNR and FQNEAQ (reference sequence). V was pared by 7 bases and J by 6 bases, with 15 bases between. The CDR3 has 13 amino acids. DNA for the CDR3: TGTGCCAGCACCCCGGACAGCCGAGATGGCTACACCTTC. Translated: CASTPDSRDGYTF. Full variable domain (missing parts from reference TRBV7-9 and TRBJ1-2): DTGVSQNPRHKITKRGQNVTFRCDPISEHNRLYWYRQTLGQGPEFLTYFQNEAQLEKSRLLSDRFSAERPKGSFSTLEIQRTEQGDSAMYLCASTPDSRDGYTFGSGTRLTVV.

This clonotype was recorded a few times. V is TRBV24-1 and J is TRBJ2-3, with TRBD1 matching 9 bases. The CDR3 runs 13 residues. J was trimmed by 6 bases and V by 9 bases; bases with no gene match: 6. CDR1 KGHDR and CDR2 SFDVKD come from the germline V gene. CDR3: CATGTGQGDTQYF. Here the CDR3 DNA reads TGTGCCACCGGTACGGGACAGGGCGATACGCAGTATTTT.

The CDR3 DNA follows: TGTGCCAGCAGCCACACGACGGGGGGTACAGGTGTCCCGAATGGCTACACCTTC. This encodes CASSHTTGGTGVPNGYTF. V and J are TRBV7-9 and TRBJ1-2; perhaps TRBD1 as D (5 bases). The V end was cut by 5 bases, the J end by 6 bases, with 28 bases between. The CDR3 extends over 18 amino acids. Germline V gene sequence: CDR1 SEHNR, CDR2 FQNEAQ (reference sequence).